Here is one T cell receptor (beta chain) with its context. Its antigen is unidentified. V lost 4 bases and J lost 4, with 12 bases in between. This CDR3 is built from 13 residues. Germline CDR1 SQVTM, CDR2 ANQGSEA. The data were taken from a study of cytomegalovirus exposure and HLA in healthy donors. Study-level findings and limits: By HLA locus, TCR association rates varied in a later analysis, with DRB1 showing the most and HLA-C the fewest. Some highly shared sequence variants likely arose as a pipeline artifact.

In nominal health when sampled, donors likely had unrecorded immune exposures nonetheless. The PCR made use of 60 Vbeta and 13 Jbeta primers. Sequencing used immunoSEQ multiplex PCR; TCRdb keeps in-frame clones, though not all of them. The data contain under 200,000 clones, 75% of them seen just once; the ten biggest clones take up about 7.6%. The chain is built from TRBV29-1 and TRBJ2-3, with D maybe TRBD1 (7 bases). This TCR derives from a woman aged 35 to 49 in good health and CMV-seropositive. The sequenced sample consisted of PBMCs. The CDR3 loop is CSVVGGGPDTQYF. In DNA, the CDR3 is TGCAGCGTTGTCGGAGGGGGCCCAGATACGCAGTATTTT.